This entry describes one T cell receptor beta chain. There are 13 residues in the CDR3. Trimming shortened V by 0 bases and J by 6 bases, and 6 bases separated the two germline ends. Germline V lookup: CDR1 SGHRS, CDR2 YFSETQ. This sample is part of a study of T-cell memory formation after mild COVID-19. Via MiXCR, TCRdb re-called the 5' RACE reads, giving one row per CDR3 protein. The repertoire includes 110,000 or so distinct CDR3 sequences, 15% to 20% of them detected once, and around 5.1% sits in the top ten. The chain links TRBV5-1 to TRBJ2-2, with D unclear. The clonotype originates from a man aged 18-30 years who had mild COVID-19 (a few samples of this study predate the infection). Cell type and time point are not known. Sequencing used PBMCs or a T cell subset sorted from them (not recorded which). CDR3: CASSLDVSGELFF. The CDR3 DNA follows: TGCGCCAGCAGCTTGGATGTATCCGGGGAGCTGTTTTTT.